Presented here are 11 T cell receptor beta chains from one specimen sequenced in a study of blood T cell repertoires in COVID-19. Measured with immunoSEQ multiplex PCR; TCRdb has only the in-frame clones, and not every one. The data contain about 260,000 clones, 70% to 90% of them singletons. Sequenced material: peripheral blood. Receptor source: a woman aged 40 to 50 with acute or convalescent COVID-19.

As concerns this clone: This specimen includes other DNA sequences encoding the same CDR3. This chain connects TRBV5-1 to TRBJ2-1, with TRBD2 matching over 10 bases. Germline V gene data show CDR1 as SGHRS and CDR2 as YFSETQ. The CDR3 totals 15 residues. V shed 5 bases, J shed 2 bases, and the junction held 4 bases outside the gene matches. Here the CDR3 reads CASSPSGGAYNEQFF. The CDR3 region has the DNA TGCGCCAGCAGTCCCAGCGGGGGGGCCTACAATGAGCAGTTCTTC.

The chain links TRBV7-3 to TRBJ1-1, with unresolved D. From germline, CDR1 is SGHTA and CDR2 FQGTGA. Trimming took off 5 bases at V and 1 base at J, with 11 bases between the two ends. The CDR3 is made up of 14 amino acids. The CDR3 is CASSPPYKNTEAFF. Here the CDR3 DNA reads TGTGCCAGCAGCCCACCTTACAAGAACACTGAAGCTTTCTTT.

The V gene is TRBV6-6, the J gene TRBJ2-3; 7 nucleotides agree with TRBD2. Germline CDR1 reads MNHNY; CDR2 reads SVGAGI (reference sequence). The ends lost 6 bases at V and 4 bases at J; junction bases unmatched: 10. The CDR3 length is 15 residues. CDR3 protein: CASSPGRLPSDTQYF. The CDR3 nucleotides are TGTGCCAGCAGCCCCGGGAGGCTCCCCTCAGATACGCAGTATTTT.

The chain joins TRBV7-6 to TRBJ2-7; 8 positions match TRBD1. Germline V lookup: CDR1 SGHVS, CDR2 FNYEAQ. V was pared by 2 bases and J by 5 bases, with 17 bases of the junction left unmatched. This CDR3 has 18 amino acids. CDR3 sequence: CASSLSWAGGASDHEQYV. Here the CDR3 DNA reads TGTGCCAGCAGCTTATCGTGGGCAGGGGGCGCGTCCGACCACGAGCAGTACGTC.

The chain's CDR3 is CASSQGTGRDTQYF. The CDR3 nucleotides read TGTGCCAGCAGCCAGGGGACAGGGAGAGATACGCAGTATTTT. This chain uses TRBV11-3 with TRBJ2-3, with 9 bases lining up with TRBD1. Germline trimming cut 5 bases from V and 5 bases from J; bases unmatched to any gene: 5. The germline V gene encodes CDR1 SGHNT and CDR2 YENEEA. The CDR3 is 14 residues long.

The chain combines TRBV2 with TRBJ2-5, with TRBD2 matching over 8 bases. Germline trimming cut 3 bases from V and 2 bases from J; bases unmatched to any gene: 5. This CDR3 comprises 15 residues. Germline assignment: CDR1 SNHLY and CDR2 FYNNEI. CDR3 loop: CASSDGGGRQETQYF. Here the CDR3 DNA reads TGTGCCAGCAGTGACGGGGGGGGACGTCAAGAGACCCAGTACTTC.

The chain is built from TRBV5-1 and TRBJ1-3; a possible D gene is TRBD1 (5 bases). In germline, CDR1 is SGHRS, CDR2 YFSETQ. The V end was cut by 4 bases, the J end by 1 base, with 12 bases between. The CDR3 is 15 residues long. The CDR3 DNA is TGCGCCAGCAGCCAAGGGACTGTTTCTGGAAACACCATATATTTT. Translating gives CASSQGTVSGNTIYF.

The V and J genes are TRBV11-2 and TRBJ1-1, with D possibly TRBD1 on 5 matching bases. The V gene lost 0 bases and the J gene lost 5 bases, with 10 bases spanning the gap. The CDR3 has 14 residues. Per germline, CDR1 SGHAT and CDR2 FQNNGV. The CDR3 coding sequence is TGTGCCAGCAGCTTAGAGAAGGGGTGGACTGAAGCTTTCTTT. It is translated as CASSLEKGWTEAFF.

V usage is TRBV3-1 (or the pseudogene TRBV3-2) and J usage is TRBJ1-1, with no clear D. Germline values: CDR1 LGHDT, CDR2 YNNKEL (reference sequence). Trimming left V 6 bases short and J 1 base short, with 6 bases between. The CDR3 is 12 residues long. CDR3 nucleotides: TGTGCCAGCAGGCGGCAGAACACTGAAGCTTTCTTT. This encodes CASRRQNTEAFF.

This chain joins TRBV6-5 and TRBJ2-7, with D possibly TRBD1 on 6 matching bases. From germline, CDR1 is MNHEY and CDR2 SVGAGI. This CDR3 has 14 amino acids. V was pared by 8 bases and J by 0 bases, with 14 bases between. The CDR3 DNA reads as TGTGCCAGCGCGTGGGCAGGGGCCTCCTACGAGCAGTACGTC. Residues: CASAWAGASYEQYV.

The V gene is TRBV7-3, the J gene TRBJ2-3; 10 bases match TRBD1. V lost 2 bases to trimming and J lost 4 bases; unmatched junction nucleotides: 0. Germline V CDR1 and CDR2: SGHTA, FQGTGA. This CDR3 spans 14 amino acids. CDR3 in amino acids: CASSLGTGADTQYF. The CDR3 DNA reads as TGTGCCAGCAGCTTAGGGACAGGGGCAGATACGCAGTATTTT.